This T cell receptor (beta chain) was captured by sequencing in a study of CD8 T cells in Susac syndrome. Concerning this clonotype: One end of the junction does not line up with germline, which may come from a read error.

A quantity of about 0.5 to 1 ug RNA underwent reverse transcription using random hexamers. TCRdb recomputed calls from the immunoSEQ multiplex PCR reads with MiXCR, one row per CDR3 protein. The sample has about 400,000 distinct CDR3 sequences; around 83% are singletons. The CDR3 contains 10 residues. Germline V CDR1 and CDR2: SQVTM, ANQGSEA. Sequences were obtained from CD8+ T cells from PBMCs. V usage is TRBV29-1 and J usage is TRBJ1-1; no firm D call. This clonotype was sampled from a human donor with multiple sclerosis. The CDR3 region is CSVVITEVFF. CDR3 sequence (DNA): TGCAGCGTTGTGATCACTGAAGTTTTCTTT. Filled out from reference TRBV29-1 and TRBJ1-1, the complete variable domain reads SAVISQKPSRDICQRGTSLTIQCQVDSQVTMMFWYRQQPGQSLTLIATANQGSEATYESGFVIDKFPISRPNLTFSTLTVSNMSPEDSSIYLCSVVITEVFFGQGTRLTVV.